This T cell receptor beta chain stems from a study of blood T cell repertoires in COVID-19. The CDR3 is made up of 14 amino acids. Between the trimmed V and J ends, which lost 5 bases and 0 bases, there was a span of 11 bases. Germline V gives CDR1 SNHLY, CDR2 FYNNEI. TCRdb's copy holds only in-frame clones and misses some; the assay was immunoSEQ multiplex PCR. The sample gives approximately 210,000 clones, about four fifths of which show up once; about 3.4% is in the top ten. Clinical histories supplied by participants themselves formed the basis of cohort assignment. Symptom resolution, clearance, or two negative PCRs marked donors in Cohort 3 as recovered.

The chain recombines TRBV2 with TRBJ2-7; D gene unclear. This clonotype originated in a woman aged 55-70 years who had recovered from COVID-19. Sequencing input: PBMCs or T cells enriched from blood (not recorded which). CDR3 sequence reads: CASSFAATSYEQYF. Here the CDR3 DNA reads TGTGCCAGCAGTTTTGCGGCAACCTCCTACGAGCAGTACTTC. The whole variable domain, remainder taken from reference TRBV2 and TRBJ2-7, is EPEVTQTPSHQVTQMGQEVILRCVPISNHLYFYWYRQILGQKVEFLVSFYNNEISEKSEIFDDQFSVERPDGSNFTLKIRSTKLEDSAMYFCASSFAATSYEQYFGPGTRLTVT.